This TCR beta chain is drawn from a study of T-cell memory formation after mild COVID-19. Across the whole study: For the most part, TCR clusters were specific to one donor. Study-wide findings and caveats: Pre-infection memory contained some responding clones, which suggested that cross-reactive memory had joined. The second-wave clones peaking on day 37 were not confirmed as SARS-CoV-2-specific.

Using constant-segment primers, 5'RACE produced TCR alpha and TCR beta cDNA libraries carrying sample barcodes and UMIs. Via MiXCR, TCRdb re-called the 5' RACE reads, giving one row per CDR3 protein. The sample carries 250,000 to 300,000 distinct CDR3 sequences, 7.5% to 9.5% recorded once. This clonotype has only a few counts. Its specificity is unknown. J was trimmed by 4 bases and V by 6 bases; bases with no gene match: 5. This CDR3 comprises 14 residues. The sample taken for sequencing was PBMCs or a T cell subset sorted from them (not recorded which). The TCR originated in a young man who had mild COVID-19 (a few samples of this study predate the infection). Cell type and time point are not known. The chain uses TRBV12-3 or TRBV12-4 and TRBJ1-4; 7 nucleotides match TRBD1. The CDR3, as DNA: TGTGCCAGCAGGGGACAGCTCAATAATGAAAAACTGTTTTTT. Its translation is CASRGQLNNEKLFF.